Shown below are 4 T cell receptor beta chains from a single sample sequenced in a study of blood T cell repertoires in COVID-19. The table came from immunoSEQ multiplex PCR; TCRdb's copy has only in-frame clones and leaves some out. The table includes about 190,000 clones, roughly four fifths detected once. Sequenced sample: peripheral blood. These receptors were collected from a woman in her thirties or forties with acute or convalescent COVID-19.

The J gene is TRBJ2-7, the V gene TRBV2; D is perhaps TRBD2 (5 bases). The V end was cut by 6 bases, the J end by 3 bases, with 9 bases between. The germline CDR1 and CDR2 sequences are SNHLY and FYNNEI. The CDR3 extends over 12 amino acids. For the CDR3, the DNA is TGTGCCAGCAGGACCGCGGGCTACGAGCAGTACTTC. Translating gives CASRTAGYEQYF.

This chain connects TRBV7-3 to TRBJ2-1; D is uncertain. CDR1 SGHTA and CDR2 FQGTGA come from the germline V gene. The germline V and J ends were trimmed by 2 bases and 8 bases, with 7 bases remaining between them. CDR3 length equals 12 residues. For the CDR3, the DNA is TGTGCCAGCAGCTTAGGCCCCCATGAGCAGTTCTTC. Protein: CASSLGPHEQFF.

The chain joins TRBV5-5 to TRBJ1-1; 7 positions match TRBD1. This CDR3 region has 13 residues. With 5 bases clipped from V and 11 bases from J, the junction kept 12 bases outside the gene matches. CDR1 is SGHKS and CDR2 is YYEKEE in the germline V gene (reference sequence). For the CDR3, the DNA is TGTGCCAGCAGAGATCCGGGACAGTCCTGGGCTTTCTTT. Translating it yields CASRDPGQSWAFF.

The rearrangement links TRBV6-2 or TRBV6-3 to TRBJ2-3; tentatively, D is TRBD2 (6 bases). In germline, CDR1 is MNHEY, CDR2 SVGEGT. Trimming cost V 0 bases and J 2 bases, with 21 bases left between them. The CDR3 contains 19 residues. This CDR3 reads CASSYSIPLSGRDTDTQYF. For the CDR3, the DNA is TGTGCCAGCAGTTACTCCATCCCCCTTAGCGGAAGAGACACAGATACGCAGTATTTT.